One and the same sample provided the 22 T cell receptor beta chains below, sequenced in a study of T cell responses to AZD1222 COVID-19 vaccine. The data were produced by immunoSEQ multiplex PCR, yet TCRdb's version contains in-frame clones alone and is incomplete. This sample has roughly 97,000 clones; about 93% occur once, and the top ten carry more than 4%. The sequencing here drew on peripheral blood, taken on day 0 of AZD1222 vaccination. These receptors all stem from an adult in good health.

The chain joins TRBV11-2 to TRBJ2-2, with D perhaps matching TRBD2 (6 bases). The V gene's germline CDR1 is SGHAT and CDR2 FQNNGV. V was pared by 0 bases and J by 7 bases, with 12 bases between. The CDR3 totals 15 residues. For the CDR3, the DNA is TGTGCCAGCAGCTTAGATCGACTAGTCAGCGGGGAGCTGTTTTTT. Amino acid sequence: CASSLDRLVSGELFF.

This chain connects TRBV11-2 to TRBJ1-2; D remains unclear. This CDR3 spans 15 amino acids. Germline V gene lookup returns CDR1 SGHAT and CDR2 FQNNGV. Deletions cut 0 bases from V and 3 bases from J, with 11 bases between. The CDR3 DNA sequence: TGTGCCAGCAGCTTAGATCTAACAGACTACTATGGCTACACCTTC. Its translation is CASSLDLTDYYGYTF.

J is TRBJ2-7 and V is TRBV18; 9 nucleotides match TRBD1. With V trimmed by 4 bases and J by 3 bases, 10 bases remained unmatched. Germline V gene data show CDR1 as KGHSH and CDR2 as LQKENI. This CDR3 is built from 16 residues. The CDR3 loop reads CASSRFRGTGLYEQYF. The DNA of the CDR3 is TGTGCCAGCTCACGATTTAGAGGGACAGGGCTCTACGAGCAGTACTTC.

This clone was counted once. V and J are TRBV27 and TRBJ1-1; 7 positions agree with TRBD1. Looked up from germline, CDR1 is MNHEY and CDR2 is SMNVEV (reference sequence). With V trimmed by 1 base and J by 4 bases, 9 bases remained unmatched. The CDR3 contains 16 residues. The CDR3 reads CASSLWTGRGLTEAFF. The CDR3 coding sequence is TGTGCCAGCAGTTTATGGACAGGAAGAGGCCTCACTGAAGCTTTCTTT.

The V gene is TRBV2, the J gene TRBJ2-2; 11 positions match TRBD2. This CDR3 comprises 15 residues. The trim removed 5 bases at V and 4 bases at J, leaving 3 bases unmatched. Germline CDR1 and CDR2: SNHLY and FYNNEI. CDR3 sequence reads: CASSWTSGRTGELFF. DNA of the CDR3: TGTGCCAGCAGTTGGACTAGCGGGCGCACCGGGGAGCTGTTTTTT.

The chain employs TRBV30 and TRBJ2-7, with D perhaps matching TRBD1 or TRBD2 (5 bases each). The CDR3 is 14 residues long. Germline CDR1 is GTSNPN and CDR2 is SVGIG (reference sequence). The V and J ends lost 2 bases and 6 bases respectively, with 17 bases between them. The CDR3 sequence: CAWSPGAPRGEQYF. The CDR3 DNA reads TGTGCCTGGAGTCCTGGGGCCCCTCGGGGCGAGCAGTACTTC.

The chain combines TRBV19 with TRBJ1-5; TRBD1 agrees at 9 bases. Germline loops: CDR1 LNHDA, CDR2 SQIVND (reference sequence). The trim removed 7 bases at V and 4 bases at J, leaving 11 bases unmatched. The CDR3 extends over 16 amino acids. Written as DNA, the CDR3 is TGTGCCAGTACCGCGGACAGGGGAGGACGAAATCAGCCCCAGCATTTT. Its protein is CASTADRGGRNQPQHF.

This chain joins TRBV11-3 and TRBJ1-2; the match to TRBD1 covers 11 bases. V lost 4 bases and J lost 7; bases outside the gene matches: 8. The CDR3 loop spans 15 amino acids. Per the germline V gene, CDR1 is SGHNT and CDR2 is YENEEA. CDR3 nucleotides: TGTGCCAGCAGCTCGGGACAGGGGGAAGACGGTGGCTACACCTTC. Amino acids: CASSSGQGEDGGYTF.

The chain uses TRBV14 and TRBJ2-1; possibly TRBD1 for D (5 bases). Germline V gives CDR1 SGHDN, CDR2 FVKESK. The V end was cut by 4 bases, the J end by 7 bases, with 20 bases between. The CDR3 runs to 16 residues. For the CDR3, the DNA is TGTGCCAGCAGCCCCGACAGAAATAAGGGCGTAAATGAGCAGTTCTTC. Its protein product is CASSPDRNKGVNEQFF.

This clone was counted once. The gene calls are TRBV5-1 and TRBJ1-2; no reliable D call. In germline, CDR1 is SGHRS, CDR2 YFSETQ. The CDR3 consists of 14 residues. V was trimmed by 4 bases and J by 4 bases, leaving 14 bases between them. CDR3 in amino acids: CASSPAAVTYGYTF. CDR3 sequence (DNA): TGCGCCAGCAGCCCCGCAGCCGTGACCTATGGCTACACCTTC. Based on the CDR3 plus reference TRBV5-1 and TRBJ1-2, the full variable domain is KAGVTQTPRYLIKTRGQQVTLSCSPISGHRSVSWYQQTPGQGLQFLFEYFSETQRNKGNFPGRFSGRQFSNSRSEMNVSTLELGDSALYLCASSPAAVTYGYTFGSGTRLTVV.

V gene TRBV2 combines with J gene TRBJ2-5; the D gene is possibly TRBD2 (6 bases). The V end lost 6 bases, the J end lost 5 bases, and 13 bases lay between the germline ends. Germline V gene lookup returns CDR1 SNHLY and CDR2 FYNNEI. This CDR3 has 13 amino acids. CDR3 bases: TGTGCCAGCAGGGCAGGGAGGTTGGAGACCCAGTACTTC. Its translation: CASRAGRLETQYF.

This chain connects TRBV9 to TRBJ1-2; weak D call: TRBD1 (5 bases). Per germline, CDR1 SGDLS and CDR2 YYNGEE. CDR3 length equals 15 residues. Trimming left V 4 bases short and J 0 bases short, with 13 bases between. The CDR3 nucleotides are TGTGCCAGCAGCTCTGGGGGGAGCTCTAACTATGGCTACACCTTC. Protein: CASSSGGSSNYGYTF. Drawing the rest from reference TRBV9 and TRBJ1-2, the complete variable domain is DSGVTQTPKHLITATGQRVTLRCSPRSGDLSVYWYQQSLDQGLQFLIQYYNGEERAKGNILERFSAQQFPDLHSELNLSSLELGDSALYFCASSSGGSSNYGYTFGSGTRLTVV.

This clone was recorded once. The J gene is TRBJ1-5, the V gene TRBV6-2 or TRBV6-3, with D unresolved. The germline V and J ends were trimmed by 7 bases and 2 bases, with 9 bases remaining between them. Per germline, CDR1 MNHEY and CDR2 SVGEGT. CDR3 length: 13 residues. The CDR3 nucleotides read TGTGCCAGCAACCCTGGGGGCAATCAGCCCCAGCATTTT. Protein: CASNPGGNQPQHF.

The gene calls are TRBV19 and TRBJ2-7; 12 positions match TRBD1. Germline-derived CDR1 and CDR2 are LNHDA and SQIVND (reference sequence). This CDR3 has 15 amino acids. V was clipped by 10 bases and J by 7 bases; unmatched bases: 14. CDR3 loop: CATGTGGFVAEEQYF. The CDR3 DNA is TGTGCCACCGGGACAGGGGGCTTTGTAGCGGAAGAGCAGTACTTC.

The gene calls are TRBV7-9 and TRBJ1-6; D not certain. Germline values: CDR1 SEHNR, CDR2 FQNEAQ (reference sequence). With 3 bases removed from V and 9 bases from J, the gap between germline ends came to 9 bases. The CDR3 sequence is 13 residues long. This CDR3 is CASSFGSGSPLHF. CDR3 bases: TGTGCCAGCAGCTTCGGGAGTGGTTCACCCCTCCACTTT.

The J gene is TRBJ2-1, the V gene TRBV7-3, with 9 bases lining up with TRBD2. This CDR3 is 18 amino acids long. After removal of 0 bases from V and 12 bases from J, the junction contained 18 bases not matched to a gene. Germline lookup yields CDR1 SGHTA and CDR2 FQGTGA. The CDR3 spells CASSLTSGSPLNNEVQFF. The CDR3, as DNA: TGTGCCAGCAGCTTAACTAGCGGGAGCCCACTCAACAATGAGGTGCAGTTCTTC.

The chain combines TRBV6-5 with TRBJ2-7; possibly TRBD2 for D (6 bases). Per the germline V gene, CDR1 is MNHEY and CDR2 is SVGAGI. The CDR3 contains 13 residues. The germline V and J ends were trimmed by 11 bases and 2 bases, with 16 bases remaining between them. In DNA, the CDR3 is TGTGCCCGATTCTCAAGGAGGGCCTACGAGCAGTACTTC. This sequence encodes CARFSRRAYEQYF.

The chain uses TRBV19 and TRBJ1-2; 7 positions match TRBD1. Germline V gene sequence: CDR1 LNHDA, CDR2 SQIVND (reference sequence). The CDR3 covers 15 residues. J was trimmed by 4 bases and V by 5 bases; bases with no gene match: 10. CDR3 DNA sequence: TGTGCCAGTAGTCCAGGGACAGCGACAGCCTATGGCTACACCTTC. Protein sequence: CASSPGTATAYGYTF.

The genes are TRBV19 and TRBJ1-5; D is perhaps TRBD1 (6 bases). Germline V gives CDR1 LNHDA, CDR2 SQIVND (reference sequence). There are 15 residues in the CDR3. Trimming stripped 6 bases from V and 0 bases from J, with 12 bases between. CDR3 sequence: CASSRGQNSNQPQHF. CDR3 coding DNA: TGTGCCAGTAGCCGGGGGCAGAATAGCAATCAGCCCCAGCATTTT. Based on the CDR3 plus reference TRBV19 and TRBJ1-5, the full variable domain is DGGITQSPKYLFRKEGQNVTLSCEQNLNHDAMYWYRQDPGQGLRLIYYSQIVNDFQKGDIAEGYSVSREKKESFPLTVTSAQKNPTAFYLCASSRGQNSNQPQHFGDGTRLSIL.

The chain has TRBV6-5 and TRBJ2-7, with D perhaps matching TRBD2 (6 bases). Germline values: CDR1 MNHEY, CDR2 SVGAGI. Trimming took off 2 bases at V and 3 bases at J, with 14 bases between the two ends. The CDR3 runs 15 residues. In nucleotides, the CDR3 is TGTGCCAGCAGTTACGACGCATCGGGGGACTACGAGCAGTACTTC. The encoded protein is CASSYDASGDYEQYF.

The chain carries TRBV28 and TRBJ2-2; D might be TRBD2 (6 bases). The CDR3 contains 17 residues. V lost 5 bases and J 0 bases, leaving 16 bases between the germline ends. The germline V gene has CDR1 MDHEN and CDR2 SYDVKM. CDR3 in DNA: TGTGCCAGCAGTCCCCCCACCCTAGCGACGAACACCGGGGAGCTGTTTTTT. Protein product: CASSPPTLATNTGELFF.

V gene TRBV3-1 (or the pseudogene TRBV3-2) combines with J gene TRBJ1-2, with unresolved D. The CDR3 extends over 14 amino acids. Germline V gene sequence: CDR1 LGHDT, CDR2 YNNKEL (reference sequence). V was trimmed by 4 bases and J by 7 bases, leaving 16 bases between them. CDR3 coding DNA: TGTGCCAGCAGCCCACCCGGGGTGGTAACTGGCTACACCTTC. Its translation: CASSPPGVVTGYTF.